Below are 27 T cell receptor beta chains sequenced from a single sample in a study of shared clonotypes between healthy human individuals. Only in-frame clones appear in the TCRdb table, and some are missing; sequencing was by immunoSEQ multiplex PCR. The sample consists of about 2.3 million clones, about 90% of them appearing once. The sample was naive CD4+ T cells from PBMCs. Subset of the sample: CD45RA+ positively selected. Source of these receptors: a man younger than 35 in good health. Some clones in this sample may be carry-over from other donors' samples.

The chain uses TRBV6-5 and TRBJ1-5; D is uncertain. Germline CDR1 and CDR2: MNHEY and SVGAGI. There are 13 residues in the CDR3. Trimming cost V 6 bases and J 5 bases, with 11 bases left between them. The CDR3 sequence: CASSLSWDQPQHF. In DNA form, the CDR3 reads TGTGCCAGCAGCCTCTCCTGGGATCAGCCCCAGCATTTT.

The V call is TRBV28, the J call TRBJ1-2; a possible D gene is TRBD1 (5 bases). Trimming cost V 6 bases and J 7 bases, with 15 bases left between them. The germline V gene has CDR1 MDHEN and CDR2 SYDVKM. The CDR3 is made up of 13 amino acids. CDR3 DNA: TGTGCCAGCAGACCAGGGAAGAATCGTGGCTACACCTTC. Residues: CASRPGKNRGYTF.

The chain has TRBV4-1 and TRBJ2-3; D gene ambiguous. The CDR3 runs 17 residues. CDR1 and CDR2 from the germline V gene are MGHRA and YSYEKL. The V gene lost 0 bases and the J gene lost 0 bases, with 13 bases spanning the gap. The CDR3 DNA sequence: TGCGCCAGCAGCCAAGACAGACGGCCTTCTAGCACAGATACGCAGTATTTT. Its translation: CASSQDRRPSSTDTQYF.

V usage is TRBV29-1 and J usage is TRBJ2-7; 8 nucleotides line up with TRBD1. Trimming removed 4 bases from V and 5 bases from J; junction bases left unmatched: 10. The CDR3 contains 14 residues. The germline V gene encodes CDR1 SQVTM and CDR2 ANQGSEA. This chain's CDR3 is CSVGRQGAMDEQYF. Written as DNA, the CDR3 is TGCAGCGTTGGGCGGCAGGGGGCGATGGACGAGCAGTACTTC.

The chain combines TRBV7-9 with TRBJ2-3, with 7 bases matching TRBD1. V was clipped by 0 bases and J by 4 bases; unmatched bases: 10. In germline, CDR1 is SEHNR, CDR2 FQNEAQ (reference sequence). The CDR3 totals 17 residues. CDR3 nucleotides: TGTGCCAGCAGCTTAGCCGGGACAGTTCTCGTTCCAGATACGCAGTATTTT. Translating gives CASSLAGTVLVPDTQYF.

The chain has TRBV6-5 and TRBJ2-5, with 8 positions matching TRBD2. The J segment lost 4 bases and the V segment lost 5 bases, leaving 6 bases of the junction unmatched. Germline-derived CDR1 and CDR2 are MNHEY and SVGAGI. The CDR3 runs to 14 residues. The CDR3 sequence is CASSASGSIETQYF. DNA of the CDR3: TGTGCCAGCAGTGCCAGCGGGAGTATAGAGACCCAGTACTTC.

This clone was seen once. The sample contains more than one DNA sequence encoding this CDR3. The J gene is TRBJ2-7, the V gene TRBV27; D unresolved. The ends were cut back, 5 bases at V and 0 bases at J, with 8 bases in the middle. The CDR3 length is 13 residues. CDR1 and CDR2 (germline): MNHEY, SMNVEV (reference sequence). The CDR3 here is CASSKGSSYEQYF. The CDR3 DNA reads as TGTGCCAGCAGTAAGGGAAGCTCCTACGAGCAGTACTTC.

As regards this clone: Other DNA sequences of this sample code for an identical CDR3. The gene calls are TRBV7-9 and TRBJ2-5; tentative D call: TRBD1 (6 bases). Looked up from germline, CDR1 is SEHNR and CDR2 is FQNEAQ (reference sequence). The germline V and J ends were trimmed by 5 bases and 1 base, with 11 bases remaining between them. The CDR3 covers 14 residues. Here the CDR3 reads CASSRTGSQETQYF. For the CDR3, the DNA is TGTGCCAGCAGCCGCACAGGGTCCCAAGAGACCCAGTACTTC.

Concerning this clone itself: The sample holds other DNA sequences that translate to the same CDR3. The chain uses TRBV7-2 and TRBJ1-2; D not resolved. Germline assignment: CDR1 SGHTA and CDR2 FQGNSA. Trimming stripped 0 bases from V and 5 bases from J, with 4 bases between. The CDR3 consists of 12 residues. The CDR3 spells CASSLARYGYTF. The CDR3 nucleotides are TGTGCCAGCAGCTTAGCTAGATATGGCTACACCTTC.

A remark on this clone: Other DNA sequences from this sample encode an identical CDR3 as well. The V call is TRBV2, the J call TRBJ1-3; TRBD1 aligns across 7 bases. The ends lost 4 bases at V and 1 base at J; junction bases unmatched: 4. Per germline, CDR1 SNHLY and CDR2 FYNNEI. The CDR3 has 15 amino acids. CDR3 region: CASSGQGVSGNTIYF. CDR3 bases: TGTGCCAGCAGTGGTCAGGGGGTGTCTGGAAACACCATATATTTT.

This chain links TRBV5-1 with TRBJ2-7; D not resolved. The germline gives CDR1 SGHRS, CDR2 YFSETQ. The CDR3 is made up of 15 amino acids. V lost 4 bases and J lost 3, with 17 bases in between. CDR3 amino acids: CASSHEPSSFYEQYF. The CDR3 region has the DNA TGCGCCAGCAGCCACGAGCCCTCTTCGTTCTACGAGCAGTACTTC.

The table lists this clone with a count of one. Other nucleotide sequences from this sample produce the same CDR3. V is TRBV18 and J is TRBJ2-3; D ambiguous. The CDR3 contains 12 residues. V lost 4 bases to trimming and J lost 2 bases, with 4 bases between them. Germline loops: CDR1 KGHSH, CDR2 LQKENI. CDR3 in DNA: TGTGCCAGCTCACTCGACACAGATACGCAGTATTTT. Protein sequence: CASSLDTDTQYF. Together with reference TRBV18 and TRBJ2-3, the CDR3 gives the full variable domain: NAGVMQNPRHLVRRRGQEARLRCSPMKGHSHVYWYRQLPEEGLKFMVYLQKENIIDESGMPKERFSAEFPKEGPSILRIQQVVRGDSAAYFCASSLDTDTQYFGPGTRLTVL.

The chain combines TRBV5-5 with TRBJ2-7; TRBD1 might be the D (5 bases). Deletions cut 0 bases from V and 8 bases from J, with 12 bases between. The CDR3 is 13 residues long. Looked up from germline, CDR1 is SGHKS and CDR2 is YYEKEE (reference sequence). The CDR3 nucleotides read TGTGCCAGCAGCTTGGTAACAGGAAACCAGCAGTACTTC. This encodes CASSLVTGNQQYF.

CDR3 sequence: CASRTSGTSYEQYF. The DNA for the CDR3 is TGTGCCAGCAGGACTAGCGGGACATCCTACGAGCAGTACTTC. This rearrangement joins TRBV6-5 to TRBJ2-7; 11 bases match TRBD2. The germline CDR1 and CDR2 sequences are MNHEY and SVGAGI. With 6 bases clipped from V and 1 base from J, the junction kept 2 bases outside the gene matches. The CDR3 totals 14 residues.

J is TRBJ1-2 and V is TRBV18; no clear D. The CDR3 totals 13 residues. V was pared by 4 bases and J by 4 bases, with 10 bases between. Germline values: CDR1 KGHSH, CDR2 LQKENI. CDR3 in amino acids: CASSRTELYGYTF. The CDR3 DNA reads TGTGCCAGCTCACGAACAGAACTCTATGGCTACACCTTC.

This chain links TRBV10-3 with TRBJ1-1; D remains unclear. There are 13 residues in the CDR3. Germline assignment: CDR1 ENHRY and CDR2 SYGVKD. With 3 bases removed from V and 2 bases from J, the gap between germline ends came to 7 bases. The CDR3 DNA is TGTGCCATCAGTGATCAGGTTAACACTGAAGCTTTCTTT. Protein: CAISDQVNTEAFF.

The chain combines TRBV2 with TRBJ2-1, with 13 bases aligning to TRBD2. Germline V gives CDR1 SNHLY, CDR2 FYNNEI. V lost 6 bases, J lost 6 bases, and 5 bases stayed unmatched. The CDR3 has 15 residues. The CDR3, as DNA: TGTGCCAGCAGCCCCGGACTAGCGGGAGTCAATGAGCAGTTCTTC. This translates into CASSPGLAGVNEQFF.

The chain uses TRBV7-2 and TRBJ2-1; 10 bases are shared with TRBD1. Germline assignment: CDR1 SGHTA and CDR2 FQGNSA. V lost 5 bases, J lost 4 bases, and 5 bases stayed unmatched. The CDR3 loop spans 15 amino acids. CDR3 nucleotide sequence: TGTGCCAGCAGCATCGCGGGACAGGGGTACAATGAGCAGTTCTTC. As protein: CASSIAGQGYNEQFF.

The V and J genes are TRBV6-1 and TRBJ2-7; D unclear. The ends were cut back, 1 base at V and 4 bases at J, with 11 bases in the middle. Germline lookup yields CDR1 MNHNS and CDR2 SASEGT. The CDR3 consists of 14 residues. The CDR3 coding sequence is TGTGCCAGCAGTGAAGTCGCAGGTCCTTACGAGCAGTACTTC. Its translation is CASSEVAGPYEQYF.

This chain uses TRBV7-9 with TRBJ2-1; 9 bases line up with TRBD1. J was trimmed by 3 bases and V by 7 bases; bases with no gene match: 4. The CDR3 covers 14 residues. Germline-derived CDR1 and CDR2 are SEHNR and FQNEAQ (reference sequence). CDR3 bases: TGTGCCAGCAACCCGGGACAGGGCTACAATGAGCAGTTCTTC. Protein product: CASNPGQGYNEQFF.

CDR3 coding DNA: TGTGCCAGCAGCCAAGATAAAGACAGGGCGGCCAAAAACATTCAGTACTTC. Amino acids: CASSQDKDRAAKNIQYF. The chain combines TRBV4-2 with TRBJ2-4; 7 bases match TRBD1. The V gene's germline CDR1 is LGHNA and CDR2 YNFKEQ. The CDR3 sequence is 17 residues long. Unmatched junction bases numbered 6, after V lost 0 bases and J lost 1 base.

V gene TRBV21-1 combines with J gene TRBJ1-5; TRBD1, as called in the table, went unchecked against the DNA. TRBV21-1 is annotated as a pseudogene. The CDR3 is 16 amino acids. This CDR3 is CASSKVSGQGIQPQHF. CDR3 in DNA: TGTGCCAGCAGCAAAGTGTCAGGACAGGGCATCCAGCCCCAGCATTTT.

The chain recombines TRBV7-3 with TRBJ1-3; D uncertain. Germline V lookup: CDR1 SGHTA, CDR2 FQGTGA. The length of the CDR3 is 15 residues. Trimming took 8 bases from V and 0 from J, leaving 14 bases between them. The chain's CDR3 is CASSASGSSGNTIYF. The CDR3 region has the DNA TGTGCCAGCTCAGCTTCTGGCAGCTCTGGAAACACCATATATTTT. Based on the CDR3 plus reference TRBV7-3 and TRBJ1-3, the full variable domain is GAGVSQTPSNKVTEKGKYVELRCDPISGHTALYWYRQSLGQGPEFLIYFQGTGAADDSGLPNDRFFAVRPEGSVSTLKIQRTERGDSAVYLCASSASGSSGNTIYFGEGSWLTVV.

The chain employs TRBV28 and TRBJ1-5, with D uncertain. V was shortened by 6 bases and J by 1 base, with 10 bases between the two germline ends. The CDR3 is made up of 14 amino acids. CDR1 and CDR2 (germline): MDHEN, SYDVKM. The CDR3 coding sequence is TGTGCCAGCAGCCCAGTCCCGAGCAATCAGCCCCAGCATTTT. As protein: CASSPVPSNQPQHF.

This clone was observed once. The chain links TRBV28 to TRBJ1-2; TRBD1 matches at 7 bases. Germline loops: CDR1 MDHEN, CDR2 SYDVKM. There are 14 residues in the CDR3. Trimming removed 6 bases from V and 0 bases from J; junction bases left unmatched: 4. DNA of the CDR3: TGTGCCAGCAGGCCCGGGACAGCTAACTATGGCTACACCTTC. Translating it yields CASRPGTANYGYTF.

The gene calls are TRBV28 and TRBJ2-1; 8 nucleotides match TRBD1. Trimming took 5 bases from V and 4 from J; bases not matched to a gene: 7. Germline V lookup: CDR1 MDHEN, CDR2 SYDVKM. The CDR3 is made up of 15 amino acids. The CDR3 loop is CASSPGQGRYNEQFF. For the CDR3, the DNA is TGTGCCAGCAGTCCCGGACAGGGAAGGTACAATGAGCAGTTCTTC.

With respect to this clone: The junction shows a germline mismatch at one end, possibly a read error. J is TRBJ1-1 and V is TRBV28; D unclear. CDR3 length equals 14 residues. CDR1 MDHEN and CDR2 SYDVKM come from the germline V gene. The CDR3 sequence: CASNLWGVNTEAFF. The CDR3 DNA reads as TGTGCCAGCAATTTATGGGGAGTGAACACTGAAGCTTTCTTT.